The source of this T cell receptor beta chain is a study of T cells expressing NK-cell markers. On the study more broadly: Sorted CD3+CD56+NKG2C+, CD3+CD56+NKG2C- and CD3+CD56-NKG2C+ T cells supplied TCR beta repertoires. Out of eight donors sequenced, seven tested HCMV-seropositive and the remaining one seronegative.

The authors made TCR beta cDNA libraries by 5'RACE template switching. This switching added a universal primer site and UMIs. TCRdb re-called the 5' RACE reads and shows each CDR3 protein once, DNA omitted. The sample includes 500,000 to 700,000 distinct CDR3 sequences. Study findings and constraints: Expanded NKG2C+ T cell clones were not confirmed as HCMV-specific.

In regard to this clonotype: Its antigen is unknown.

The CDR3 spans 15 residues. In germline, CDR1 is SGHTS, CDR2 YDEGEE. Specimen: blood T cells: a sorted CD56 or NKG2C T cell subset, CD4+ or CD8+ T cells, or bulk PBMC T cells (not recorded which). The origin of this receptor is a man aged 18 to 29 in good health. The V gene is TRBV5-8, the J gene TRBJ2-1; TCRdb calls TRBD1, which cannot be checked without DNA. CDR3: CASSLGQGIIDEQFF.